This T cell receptor beta chain was recovered during a study of blood T cell dynamics during melanoma immunotherapy. Across the study: Patients with metastatic melanoma got pembrolizumab or nivolumab-ipilimumab as first-line care.

Stated time point: week 3, after first cycle of checkpoint inhibitor. Sampling occurred pretreatment (T0) and at week 3 (W3), after cycle one of checkpoint blockade. Germline CDR1 reads SEHNR; CDR2 reads FQNEAQ (reference sequence). The CDR3 covers 14 residues. V was trimmed by 5 bases and J by 8 bases, leaving 13 bases between them. Generated by immunoSEQ multiplex PCR, the TCRdb table keeps only in-frame clones and is missing some. The table lists about 16,000 clones, around nine tenths of them singletons. This rearrangement joins TRBV7-9 to TRBJ1-6; D perhaps matches TRBD1 (5 bases). This specimen was blood, taken from a patient treated with checkpoint blockade. The TCR originated in a human donor with melanoma. CDR3 bases: TGTGCCAGCAGCCCACGGGGGGATGATTCACCCCTCCACTTT. Translated, it gives CASSPRGDDSPLHF.